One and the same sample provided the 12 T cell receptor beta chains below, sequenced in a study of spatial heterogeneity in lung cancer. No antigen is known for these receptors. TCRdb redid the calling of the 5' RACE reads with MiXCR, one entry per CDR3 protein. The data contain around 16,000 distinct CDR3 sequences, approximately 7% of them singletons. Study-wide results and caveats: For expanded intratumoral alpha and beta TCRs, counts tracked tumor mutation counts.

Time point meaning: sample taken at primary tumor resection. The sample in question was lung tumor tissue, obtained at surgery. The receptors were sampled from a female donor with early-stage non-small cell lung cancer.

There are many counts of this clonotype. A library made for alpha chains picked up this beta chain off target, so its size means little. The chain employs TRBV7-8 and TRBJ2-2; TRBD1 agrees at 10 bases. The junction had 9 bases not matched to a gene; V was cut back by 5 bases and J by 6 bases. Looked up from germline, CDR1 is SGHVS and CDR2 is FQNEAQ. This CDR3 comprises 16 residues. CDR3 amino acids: CASSKGQGGRAGELFF. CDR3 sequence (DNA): TGTGCCAGCAGCAAAGGACAGGGGGGTCGCGCCGGGGAGCTGTTTTTT.

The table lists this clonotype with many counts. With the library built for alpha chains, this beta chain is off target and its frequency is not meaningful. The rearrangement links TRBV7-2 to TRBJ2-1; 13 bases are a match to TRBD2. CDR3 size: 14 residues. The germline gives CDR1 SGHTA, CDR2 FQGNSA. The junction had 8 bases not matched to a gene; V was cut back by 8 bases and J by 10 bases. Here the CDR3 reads CASQRLAGGGEQFF. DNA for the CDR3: TGTGCCAGCCAACGACTAGCGGGGGGTGGCGAGCAGTTCTTC.

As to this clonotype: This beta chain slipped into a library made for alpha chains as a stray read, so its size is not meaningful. The CDR3 DNA follows: TGCGCCAGTGGGACAGGGGGCCAATACAATGAGCAGTTCTTC. It translates to CASGTGGQYNEQFF. The chain employs TRBV10-1 and TRBJ2-1; 12 bases fit TRBD1. V dropped 9 bases and J dropped 4; count of bases not matched to a gene: 4. The CDR3 covers 14 residues. CDR1 WNHNN and CDR2 SYGVQD come from the germline V gene (reference sequence).

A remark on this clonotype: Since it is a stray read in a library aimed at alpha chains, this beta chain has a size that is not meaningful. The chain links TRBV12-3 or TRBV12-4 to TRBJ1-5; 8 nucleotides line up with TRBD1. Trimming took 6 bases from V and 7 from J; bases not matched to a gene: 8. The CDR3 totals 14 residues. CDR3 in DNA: TGTGCCAGCAGCTACGACAGGGGAAGGCAGCCCCAGCATTTT. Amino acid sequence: CASSYDRGRQPQHF.

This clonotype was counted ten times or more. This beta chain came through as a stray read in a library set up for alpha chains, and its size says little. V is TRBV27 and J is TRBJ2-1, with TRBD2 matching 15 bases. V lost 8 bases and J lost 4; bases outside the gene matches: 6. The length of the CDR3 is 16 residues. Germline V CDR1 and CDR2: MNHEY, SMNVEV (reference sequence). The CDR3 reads CASSGLAGGRYNEQFF. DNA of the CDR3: TGTGCCAGCTCCGGACTAGCGGGGGGGCGGTACAATGAGCAGTTCTTC.

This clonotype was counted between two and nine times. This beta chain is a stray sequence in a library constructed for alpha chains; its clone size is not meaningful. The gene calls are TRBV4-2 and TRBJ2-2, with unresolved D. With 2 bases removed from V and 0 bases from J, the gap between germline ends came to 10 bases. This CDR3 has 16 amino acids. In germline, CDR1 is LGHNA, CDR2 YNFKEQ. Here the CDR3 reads CASSQRQISNTGELFF. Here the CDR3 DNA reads TGTGCCAGCAGCCAACGGCAAATATCGAACACCGGGGAGCTGTTTTTT.

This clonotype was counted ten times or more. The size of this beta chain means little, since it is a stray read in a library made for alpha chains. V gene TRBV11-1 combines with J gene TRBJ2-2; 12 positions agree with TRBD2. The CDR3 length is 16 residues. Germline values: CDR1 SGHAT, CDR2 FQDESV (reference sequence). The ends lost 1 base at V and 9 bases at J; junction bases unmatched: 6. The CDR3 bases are TGTGCCAGCAGCTTAGGGGGACTAGCGGGCCATCGGGAGCTGTTTTTT. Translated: CASSLGGLAGHRELFF.

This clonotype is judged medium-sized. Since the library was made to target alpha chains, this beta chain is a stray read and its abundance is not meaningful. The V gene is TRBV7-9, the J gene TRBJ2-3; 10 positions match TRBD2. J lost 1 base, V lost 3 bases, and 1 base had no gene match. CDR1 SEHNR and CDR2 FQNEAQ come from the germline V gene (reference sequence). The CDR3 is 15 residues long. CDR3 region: CASSLLAGGTDTQYF. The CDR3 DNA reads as TGTGCCAGCAGCTTGCTAGCGGGGGGCACAGATACGCAGTATTTT.

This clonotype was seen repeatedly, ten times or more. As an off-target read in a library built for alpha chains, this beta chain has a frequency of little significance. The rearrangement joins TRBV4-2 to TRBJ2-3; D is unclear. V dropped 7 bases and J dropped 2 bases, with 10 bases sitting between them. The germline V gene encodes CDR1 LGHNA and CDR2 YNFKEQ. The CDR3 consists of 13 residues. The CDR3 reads CASTSDPTDTQYF. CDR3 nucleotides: TGTGCCAGCACTTCGGACCCCACAGATACGCAGTATTTT.

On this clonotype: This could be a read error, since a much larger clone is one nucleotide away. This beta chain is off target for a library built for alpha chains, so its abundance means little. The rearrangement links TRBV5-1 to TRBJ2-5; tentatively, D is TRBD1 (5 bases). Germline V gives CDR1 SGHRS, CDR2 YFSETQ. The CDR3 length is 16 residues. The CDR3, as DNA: TGCACCAGCAGCTTGGATCCCGGCAGGGTCGAAGAGACCCAGTACTTC. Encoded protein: CTSSLDPGRVEETQYF.

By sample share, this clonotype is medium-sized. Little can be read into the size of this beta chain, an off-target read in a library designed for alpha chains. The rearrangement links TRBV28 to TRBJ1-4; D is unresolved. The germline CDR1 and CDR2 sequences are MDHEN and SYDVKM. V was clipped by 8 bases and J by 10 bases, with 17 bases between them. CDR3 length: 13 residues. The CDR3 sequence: CASLSPGEGKLFF. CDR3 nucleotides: TGTGCCAGCCTTTCGCCCGGGGAGGGAAAACTGTTTTTT.

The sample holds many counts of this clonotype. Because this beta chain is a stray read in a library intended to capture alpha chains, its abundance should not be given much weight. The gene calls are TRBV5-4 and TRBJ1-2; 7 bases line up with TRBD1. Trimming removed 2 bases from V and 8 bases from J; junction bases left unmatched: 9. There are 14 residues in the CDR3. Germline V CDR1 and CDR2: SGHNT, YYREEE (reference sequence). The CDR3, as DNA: TGTGCCAGCAGCTTACTCCAGGGGGAAGAAGGCTACACCTTC. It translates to CASSLLQGEEGYTF. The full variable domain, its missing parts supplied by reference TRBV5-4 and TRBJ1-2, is ETGVTQSPTHLIKTRGQQVTLRCSSQSGHNTVSWYQQALGQGPQFIFQYYREEENGRGNFPPRFSGLQFPNYSSELNVNALELDDSALYLCASSLLQGEEGYTFGSGTRLTVV.